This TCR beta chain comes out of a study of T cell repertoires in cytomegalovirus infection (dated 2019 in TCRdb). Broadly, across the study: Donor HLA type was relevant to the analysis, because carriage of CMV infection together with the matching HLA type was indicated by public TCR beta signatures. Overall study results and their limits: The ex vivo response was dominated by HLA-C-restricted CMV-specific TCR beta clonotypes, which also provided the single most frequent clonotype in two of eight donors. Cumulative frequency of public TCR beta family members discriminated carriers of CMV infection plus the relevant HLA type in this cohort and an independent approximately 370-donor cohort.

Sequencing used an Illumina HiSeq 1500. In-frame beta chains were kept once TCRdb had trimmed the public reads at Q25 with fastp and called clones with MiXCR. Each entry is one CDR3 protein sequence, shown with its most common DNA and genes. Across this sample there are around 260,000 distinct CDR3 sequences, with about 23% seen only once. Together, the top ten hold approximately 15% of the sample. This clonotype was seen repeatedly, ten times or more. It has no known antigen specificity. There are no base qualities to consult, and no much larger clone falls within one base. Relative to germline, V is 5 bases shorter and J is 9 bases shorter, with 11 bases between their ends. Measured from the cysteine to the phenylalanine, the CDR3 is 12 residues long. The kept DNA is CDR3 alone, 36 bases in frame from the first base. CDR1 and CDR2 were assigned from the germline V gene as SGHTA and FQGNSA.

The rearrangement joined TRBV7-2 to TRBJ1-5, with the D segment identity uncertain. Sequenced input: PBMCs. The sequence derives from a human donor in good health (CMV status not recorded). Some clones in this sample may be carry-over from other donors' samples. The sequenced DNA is TGTGCCAGCAGCCTACTAGGTAGGCCCCAGCATTTT. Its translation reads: CASSLLGRPQHF. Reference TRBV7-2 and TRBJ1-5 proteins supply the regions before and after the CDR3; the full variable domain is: GAGVSQSPSNKVTEKGKDVELRCDPISGHTALYWYRQSLGQGLEFLIYFQGNSAPDKSGLPSDRFSAERTGGSVSTLTIQRTQQEDSAVYLCASSLLGRPQHFGDGTRLSIL.